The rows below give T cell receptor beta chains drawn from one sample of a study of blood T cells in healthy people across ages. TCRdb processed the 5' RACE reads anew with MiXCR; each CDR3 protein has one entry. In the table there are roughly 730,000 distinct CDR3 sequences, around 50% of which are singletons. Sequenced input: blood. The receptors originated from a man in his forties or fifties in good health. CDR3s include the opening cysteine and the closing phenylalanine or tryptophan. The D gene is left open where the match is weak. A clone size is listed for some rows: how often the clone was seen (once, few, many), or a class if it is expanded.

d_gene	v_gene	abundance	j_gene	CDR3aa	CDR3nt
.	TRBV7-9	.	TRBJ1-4	CASSSPGGFDEKLFF	TGTGCCAGCAGCTCCCCCGGGGGGTTTGACGAAAAACTGTTTTTT
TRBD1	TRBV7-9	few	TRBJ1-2	CASSLEEDREYGYTF	TGTGCCAGCAGCTTAGAGGAAGACAGGGAGTATGGCTACACCTTC
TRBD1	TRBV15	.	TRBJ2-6	CATRDRSSSGANVLTF	TGTGCCACCAGGGACAGGAGCAGCTCTGGGGCCAACGTCCTGACTTTC
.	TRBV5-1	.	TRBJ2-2	CASSSLGGSTGELFF	TGCGCCAGCAGCTCATTGGGGGGTTCGACCGGGGAGCTGTTTTTT
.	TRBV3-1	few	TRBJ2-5	CASSQDRGTQETQYF	TGTGCCAGCAGCCAAGATCGGGGCACCCAAGAGACCCAGTACTTC
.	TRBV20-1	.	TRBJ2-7	CSARREAPYEQYF	TGCAGTGCTAGGAGGGAGGCCCCCTACGAGCAGTACTTC
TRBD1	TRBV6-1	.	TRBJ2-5	CASRPDRGRGETQYF	TGTGCCAGCAGGCCCGACAGGGGGCGAGGGGAGACCCAGTACTTC
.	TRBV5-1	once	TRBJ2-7	CASSDPGTIYEQYF	TGCGCCAGCAGCGATCCCGGGACAATCTACGAGCAGTACTTC
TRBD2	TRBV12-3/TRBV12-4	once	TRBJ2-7	CAGSYPGLAGHRYNEQYF	TGTGCCGGCAGCTACCCGGGACTAGCGGGACACCGTTACAATGAGCAGTACTTC
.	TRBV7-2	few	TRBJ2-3	CASSSLGASHTDTQYF	TGTGCCAGCAGCTCCCTGGGGGCCTCCCACACAGATACGCAGTATTTT
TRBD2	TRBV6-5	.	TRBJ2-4	CASSGDYLAKNIQYF	TGTGCCAGCAGTGGGGACTACCTAGCCAAAAACATTCAGTACTTC
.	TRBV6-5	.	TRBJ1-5	CASSSTVGQPQHF	TGTGCCAGCAGTTCTACAGTGGGTCAGCCCCAGCATTTT
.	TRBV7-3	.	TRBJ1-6	CASSFPVPGRWYSPLHF	TGTGCCAGCAGTTTCCCAGTGCCGGGGAGATGGTATTCACCCCTCCACTTT
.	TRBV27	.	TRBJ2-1	CASSLSGRLKGGGEQFF	TGTGCCAGCAGTTTATCGGGCCGCCTCAAGGGTGGGGGTGAGCAGTTCTTC
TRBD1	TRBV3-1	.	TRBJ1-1	CASSLRTGAVGSTEAFF	TGTGCCAGCAGCCTCCGGACAGGGGCCGTCGGTAGCACTGAAGCTTTCTTT
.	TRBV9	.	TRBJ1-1	CASSVEAGASTEAFF	TGTGCCAGCAGCGTAGAGGCCGGGGCATCGACTGAAGCTTTCTTT